Each of the 24 T cell receptor beta chains below was sequenced from the same sample in a study of identical twins. MiXCR, applied by TCRdb to the 5' RACE reads, yields one record per CDR3 protein. The repertoire holds roughly 720,000 distinct CDR3 sequences, with about 20% as singletons. This same sample was also part of a study on T cells expressing NK-cell markers.

The specimen was PBMCs. The receptors originated from a woman younger than 35 in good health.

This clonotype was seen a handful of times. CDR3 sequence: CASSSGQLLTDTQYF. The CDR3 DNA sequence: TGCGCCAGCAGTTCAGGACAGCTACTCACAGATACGCAGTATTTT. The chain recombines TRBV5-1 with TRBJ2-3; a possible D gene is TRBD1 (6 bases). Germline lookup yields CDR1 SGHRS and CDR2 YFSETQ. This CDR3 is built from 15 residues. Trimming stripped 5 bases from V and 2 bases from J, with 15 bases between.

The chain carries TRBV7-9 and TRBJ2-1; the D gene is possibly TRBD2 (5 bases). The germline gives CDR1 SEHNR, CDR2 FQNEAQ (reference sequence). Trimming took 6 bases from V and 2 from J, leaving 14 bases between them. The CDR3 spans 15 residues. The CDR3: CASRKQDSAYNEQFF. CDR3 DNA: TGTGCCAGCAGGAAGCAGGATAGCGCCTACAATGAGCAGTTCTTC.

This clonotype appeared many times. This chain connects TRBV20-1 to TRBJ1-1; 11 bases map to TRBD1. CDR1 and CDR2 from the germline V gene are DFQATT and SNEGSKA (reference sequence). V was clipped by 6 bases and J by 4 bases; unmatched bases: 13. The CDR3 is 16 residues long. This chain's CDR3 is CSAASNRDRGSTEAFF. The CDR3 DNA follows: TGCAGTGCAGCGTCTAACCGGGACAGGGGGAGCACTGAAGCTTTCTTT.

A few counts support this clonotype. This chain links TRBV12-5 with TRBJ2-2, with D possibly being TRBD1 (5 bases). V lost 2 bases to trimming and J lost 7 bases, with 14 bases between them. This CDR3 contains 15 residues. Germline CDR1 and CDR2: LGHNT and FRNRAP. CDR3 sequence reads: CASGLSLPGIGELFF. In DNA, the CDR3 is TGTGCTAGTGGTTTGTCCCTCCCAGGGATCGGGGAGCTGTTTTTT.

This clonotype was found a few times. This rearrangement joins TRBV18 to TRBJ2-7; TRBD2 is a possible D gene (6 bases). CDR3 length equals 15 residues. Germline CDR1 and CDR2: KGHSH and LQKENI. Trimming stripped 2 bases from V and 4 bases from J, with 15 bases between. Written as DNA, the CDR3 is TGTGCCAGCTCACCATTGGAGGGGCTAGTGTACGAGCAGTACTTC. Protein product: CASSPLEGLVYEQYF.

This clonotype was seen only a few times. The chain recombines TRBV11-2 with TRBJ2-1; D could derive from TRBD1 or TRBD2 (6 bases each). The V and J ends lost 1 base and 16 bases respectively, with 17 bases between them. The germline V gene has CDR1 SGHAT and CDR2 FQNNGV. The CDR3 loop spans 13 amino acids. The DNA of the CDR3 is TGTGCCAGCAGCTTAGGAGAAAGGGGGGCCCACTTCTTC. It encodes CASSLGERGAHFF.

This clonotype was seen a handful of times. The genes are TRBV15 and TRBJ2-1, with TRBD2 identical over 8 bases. The CDR3 totals 15 residues. Germline CDR1 LNHNV, CDR2 YYDKDF (reference sequence). V was clipped by 8 bases and J by 1 base; unmatched bases: 7. In nucleotides, the CDR3 is TGTGCCACCGCTAACGGGGGGGTATCCTACAATGAGCAGTTCTTC. It translates to CATANGGVSYNEQFF.

In this sample, this clonotype turned up a few times. The chain links TRBV6-1 to TRBJ2-1; TRBD1 aligns across 7 bases. This CDR3 comprises 16 residues. J was trimmed by 2 bases and V by 6 bases; bases with no gene match: 10. CDR1 is MNHNS and CDR2 is SASEGT in the germline V gene. The CDR3 sequence: CASSPNDRVAYNEQFF. The DNA for the CDR3 is TGTGCCAGCAGCCCAAACGACAGGGTCGCCTACAATGAGCAGTTCTTC.

This chain uses TRBV27 with TRBJ2-3; weak D call: TRBD1 (6 bases). The CDR3 totals 15 residues. Trimming removed 1 base from V and 0 bases from J, with 8 bases in between. Germline V gene sequence: CDR1 MNHEY, CDR2 SMNVEV (reference sequence). The CDR3 DNA reads as TGTGCCAGCAGTTTATTCAGGGGTAGCACAGATACGCAGTATTTT. It encodes CASSLFRGSTDTQYF.

This clonotype was seen repeatedly, ten times or more. The chain joins TRBV6-5 to TRBJ2-3; weak D call: TRBD1 (5 bases). The CDR3 loop spans 15 amino acids. Germline V gene lookup returns CDR1 MNHEY and CDR2 SVGAGI. V was cut by 4 bases and J by 2 bases, with 13 bases left in between. The CDR3 protein is CASSFPDTDTDTQYF. The CDR3 DNA reads as TGTGCCAGCAGTTTTCCGGACACGGACACAGATACGCAGTATTTT.

This clonotype was found a few times. This chain links TRBV5-1 with TRBJ2-7, with D possibly being TRBD2 (6 bases). From germline, CDR1 is SGHRS and CDR2 YFSETQ. CDR3 length: 13 residues. The V end lost 0 bases, the J end lost 8 bases, and 12 bases lay between the germline ends. CDR3 sequence: CASSLEGLGQQYF. The CDR3 bases are TGCGCCAGCAGCTTGGAGGGACTTGGCCAGCAGTACTTC.

This clonotype was seen a few times. The rearrangement joins TRBV10-3 to TRBJ2-6; the D is unclear. The ends were cut back, 8 bases at V and 2 bases at J, with 4 bases in the middle. The CDR3 covers 12 residues. Looked up from germline, CDR1 is ENHRY and CDR2 is SYGVKD. CDR3 residues: CAIAPGANVLTF. DNA of the CDR3: TGTGCCATCGCTCCTGGGGCCAACGTCCTGACTTTC.

The rearrangement links TRBV6-5 to TRBJ2-2, with 8 nucleotides matching TRBD1. CDR1 and CDR2 (germline): MNHEY, SVGAGI. The CDR3 runs to 19 residues. Losses at the gene ends were 2 bases for V and 0 bases for J; bases not matched to a gene: 11. The DNA for the CDR3 is TGTGCCAGCAGTTACGGACAGGGCAACTCTTTCGCGAACACCGGGGAGCTGTTTTTT. Its protein product is CASSYGQGNSFANTGELFF.

There are a few counts of this clonotype. The chain recombines TRBV27 with TRBJ1-1; D ambiguous. The CDR3 is made up of 12 amino acids. V lost 6 bases to trimming and J lost 2 bases, with 7 bases between them. Germline CDR1 reads MNHEY; CDR2 reads SMNVEV (reference sequence). The CDR3 DNA reads as TGTGCCAGCAGCGATTACAACACTGAAGCTTTCTTT. Amino acid sequence: CASSDYNTEAFF.

The V and J genes are TRBV18 and TRBJ2-1; 10 bases are shared with TRBD2. The J segment lost 1 base and the V segment lost 5 bases, leaving 5 bases of the junction unmatched. Germline V gives CDR1 KGHSH, CDR2 LQKENI. The CDR3 consists of 16 residues. CDR3 sequence reads: CASSSGGAWSYNEQFF. Written as DNA, the CDR3 is TGTGCCAGCTCAAGCGGGGGGGCTTGGTCCTACAATGAGCAGTTCTTC.

This clonotype was seen a handful of times. This chain joins TRBV12-3 or TRBV12-4 and TRBJ1-6, with no clear D. Trimming removed 7 bases from V and 10 bases from J, with 20 bases in between. The CDR3 is 15 residues long. The CDR3 region has the DNA TGTGCCAGCACCATAGGAGAGGGCCGAGGCTCACCCCTCCACTTT. Translating gives CASTIGEGRGSPLHF.

The chain is built from TRBV4-3 and TRBJ2-3; 16 bases match TRBD2. CDR1 and CDR2 (germline): LGHNA, YSLEER. V trimming: 3 bases; J trimming: 2 bases; junction bases outside the gene matches: 5. This CDR3 contains 18 residues. The CDR3 protein is CASSQGLAGGPYTDTQYF. CDR3 bases: TGCGCCAGCAGCCAGGGACTAGCGGGAGGGCCTTACACAGATACGCAGTATTTT.

This clonotype has a handful of counts. This chain uses TRBV10-3 with TRBJ2-7; D tentatively fits TRBD1 or TRBD2 (6 bases each). CDR1 ENHRY and CDR2 SYGVKD come from the germline V gene. The CDR3 consists of 13 residues. V was pared by 6 bases and J by 2 bases, with 11 bases between. The DNA for the CDR3 is TGTGCCATCAGAGCAGGGGAGGCCTACGAGCAGTACTTC. Amino acid sequence: CAIRAGEAYEQYF.

This clonotype came up a few times. V usage is TRBV4-1 and J usage is TRBJ1-1, with no clear D. Germline assignment: CDR1 MGHRA and CDR2 YSYEKL. The CDR3 runs to 15 residues. With 2 bases removed from V and 1 base from J, the gap between germline ends came to 11 bases. The CDR3 reads CASSQSPLTNTEAFF. The CDR3, as DNA: TGCGCCAGCAGCCAAAGTCCGCTTACGAACACTGAAGCTTTCTTT.

This sequence joins TRBV12-3 or TRBV12-4 and TRBJ2-3, with 10 nucleotides matching TRBD1. The CDR3 consists of 15 residues. The trim removed 3 bases at V and 4 bases at J, leaving 4 bases unmatched. CDR3 loop: CASSFRDRGPDTQYF. For the CDR3, the DNA is TGTGCCAGCAGTTTTCGGGACAGGGGCCCAGATACGCAGTATTTT.

This clonotype turned up a few times. This chain connects TRBV20-1 to TRBJ2-2; a possible D gene is TRBD1 (5 bases). Trimming left V 1 base short and J 7 bases short, with 13 bases between. Looked up from germline, CDR1 is DFQATT and CDR2 is SNEGSKA (reference sequence). CDR3 length: 14 amino acids. The CDR3 DNA reads TGCAGTGCTAGAGTTGCAAGGGGCGGCGGGGAGCTGTTTTTT. This codes for CSARVARGGGELFF.

The chain links TRBV6-1 to TRBJ2-7, with a weak D call TRBD1 (6 bases). V was shortened by 6 bases and J by 2 bases, with 17 bases between the two germline ends. This CDR3 has 15 residues. CDR1 is MNHNS, CDR2 SASEGT, per germline. CDR3 sequence reads: CASRTNRATPYEQYF. The DNA of the CDR3 is TGTGCCAGCAGAACAAACAGGGCGACCCCCTACGAGCAGTACTTC.

The chain uses TRBV7-9 and TRBJ1-1, with D possibly TRBD1 on 5 matching bases. CDR1 is SEHNR and CDR2 is FQNEAQ in the germline V gene (reference sequence). Trimming removed 10 bases at V and 1 base at J, with 13 bases between. The CDR3 runs 13 residues. This CDR3 is CATQEQTNTEAFF. Written as DNA, the CDR3 is TGTGCCACACAGGAACAGACGAACACTGAAGCTTTCTTT.

In this sample, this clonotype turned up a few times. The chain joins TRBV20-1 to TRBJ2-1; D might be TRBD2 (7 bases). This CDR3 has 15 residues. Trimming shortened V by 3 bases and J by 8 bases, and 20 bases separated the two germline ends. Germline-derived CDR1 and CDR2 are DFQATT and SNEGSKA (reference sequence). This chain's CDR3 is CSASGGLLNDDEQFF. DNA of the CDR3: TGCAGTGCTAGCGGGGGGCTACTCAACGATGATGAGCAGTTCTTC.